One sample yielded the 26 T cell receptor beta chains listed below, sequenced in a study of blood T cell repertoires in COVID-19. Sequenced by immunoSEQ multiplex PCR; TCRdb stores in-frame clones only, minus some. Of about 160,000 clones listed, 90% are singletons. Material for sequencing was peripheral blood. All receptors derive from a man aged 55-75 years with active or convalescent COVID-19.

J is TRBJ2-1 and V is TRBV27; the D gene is possibly TRBD2 (6 bases). CDR1 is MNHEY, CDR2 SMNVEV, per germline (reference sequence). V shed 2 bases and J shed 5 bases, with 13 bases lying between them. The CDR3 length is 15 residues. The CDR3, as DNA: TGTGCCAGCAGTTTAACCCGTCTAGCGAACAATGAGCAGTTCTTC. Translation gives CASSLTRLANNEQFF.

The chain employs TRBV19 and TRBJ2-7; 8 bases agree with TRBD2. The CDR3 is 16 amino acids. Germline V gives CDR1 LNHDA, CDR2 SQIVND (reference sequence). V shed 5 bases and J 2 bases; nucleotides not matched to a gene: 11. The CDR3 sequence is CASSFSSGTRTYEQYF. CDR3 in DNA: TGTGCCAGTAGTTTCTCCTCCGGGACTAGGACCTACGAGCAGTACTTC.

The chain has TRBV24-1 and TRBJ2-1; 8 bases map to TRBD1. The trim removed 5 bases at V and 5 bases at J, leaving 4 bases unmatched. The CDR3 length is 14 residues. The V gene's germline CDR1 is KGHDR and CDR2 SFDVKD. The CDR3 loop is CATSGGQGDNEQFF. CDR3 coding DNA: TGTGCCACCAGTGGCGGACAGGGTGACAATGAGCAGTTCTTC.

Within the sample, this clone is medium-sized (0.01 to 0.1%). The V call is TRBV7-9, the J call TRBJ1-6, with D possibly being TRBD1 (5 bases). Germline lookup yields CDR1 SEHNR and CDR2 FQNEAQ (reference sequence). With 7 bases removed from V and 10 bases from J, the gap between germline ends came to 11 bases. CDR3 length equals 12 residues. The chain's CDR3 is CASTGGGSPLHF. In DNA form, the CDR3 reads TGTGCCAGCACCGGTGGGGGGTCACCCCTCCACTTT.

CDR3 coding DNA: TGTGCCTGGAGACACAGGGGGAAAGGGGACGAGCAGTACTTC. This sequence encodes CAWRHRGKGDEQYF. The genes are TRBV30 and TRBJ2-7; TRBD1 aligns across 8 bases. Unmatched junction bases numbered 9, after V lost 3 bases and J lost 5 bases. The CDR3 length is 14 residues. CDR1 is GTSNPN, CDR2 SVGIG, per germline (reference sequence). Full variable domain (rest looked up from reference TRBV30 and TRBJ2-7): SQTIHQWPATLVQPVGSPLSLECTVEGTSNPNLYWYRQAAGRGLQLLFYSVGIGQISSEVPQNLSASRPQDRQFILSSKKLLLSDSGFYLCAWRHRGKGDEQYFGPGTRLTVT.

This chain joins TRBV18 and TRBJ1-1; tentatively, D is TRBD1 (6 bases). Germline lookup yields CDR1 KGHSH and CDR2 LQKENI. Deletions cut 6 bases from V and 4 bases from J, with 15 bases between. This CDR3 contains 14 residues. CDR3 DNA: TGTGCCAGCTCCCCGCAGGGGTGGTTCACTGAAGCTTTCTTT. Its protein product is CASSPQGWFTEAFF.

The CDR3 loop is CASGTGVGETQYF. DNA for the CDR3: TGTGCCAGTGGGACAGGGGTGGGAGAGACCCAGTACTTC. V gene TRBV19 combines with J gene TRBJ2-5; 10 nucleotides match TRBD1. In germline, CDR1 is LNHDA, CDR2 SQIVND (reference sequence). CDR3 size: 13 residues. Trimming took 8 bases from V and 4 from J; bases not matched to a gene: 4.

This chain joins TRBV25-1 and TRBJ2-1, with D possibly being TRBD2 (5 bases). Trimming removed 3 bases at V and 5 bases at J, with 17 bases between. The CDR3 sequence is 16 residues long. CDR1 MGHDK and CDR2 SYGVNS come from the germline V gene. CDR3 sequence reads: CASSDVASGKNNEQFF. The CDR3 DNA sequence: TGTGCCAGCAGTGATGTGGCTTCCGGGAAGAACAATGAGCAGTTCTTC.

This clone was observed a few times. The chain employs TRBV5-1 and TRBJ2-1; TRBD1 aligns across 9 bases. The CDR3 runs 15 residues. Germline V gene sequence: CDR1 SGHRS, CDR2 YFSETQ. The J segment lost 9 bases and the V segment lost 0 bases, leaving 7 bases of the junction unmatched. This chain's CDR3 is CASSLVDRGSGEQFF. CDR3 nucleotides: TGCGCCAGCAGCTTGGTGGACAGGGGTTCTGGTGAGCAGTTCTTC.

The CDR3 DNA sequence: TGTGCCAGCAGCCCTAGGACAGGGCCCACTGAAGCTTTCTTT. Residues: CASSPRTGPTEAFF. The chain employs TRBV14 and TRBJ1-1; 8 nucleotides align to TRBD1. V lost 4 bases to trimming and J lost 4 bases; unmatched junction nucleotides: 5. The germline CDR1 and CDR2 sequences are SGHDN and FVKESK. This CDR3 has 14 amino acids.

J is TRBJ2-1 and V is TRBV5-1; TRBD1 matches 8 bases. The CDR3 extends over 15 amino acids. V was pared by 3 bases and J by 1 base, with 3 bases of the junction left unmatched. CDR1 and CDR2 from the germline V gene are SGHRS and YFSETQ. CDR3 coding DNA: TGCGCCAGCAGCTCAGGGGGCGCATCCTACAATGAGCAGTTCTTC. Residues: CASSSGGASYNEQFF.

The chain couples TRBV3-1 (or the pseudogene TRBV3-2) to TRBJ1-2, with D perhaps TRBD1 (5 bases). This CDR3 has 14 amino acids. Germline V CDR1 and CDR2: LGHDT, YNNKEL (reference sequence). Trimming took 6 bases from V and 8 from J, leaving 19 bases between them. CDR3 protein: CASRHDRLAVGYTF. CDR3 nucleotides: TGTGCCAGCAGACACGACAGACTGGCGGTGGGCTACACCTTC.

V usage is TRBV2 and J usage is TRBJ1-3; TRBD1 is a possible D gene (6 bases). Germline CDR1 is SNHLY and CDR2 is FYNNEI. This CDR3 is built from 14 residues. Deletions cut 4 bases from V and 0 bases from J, with 7 bases between. The CDR3 DNA sequence: TGTGCCAGCAGTGCGACAGGCTCTGGAAACACCATATATTTT. Its protein is CASSATGSGNTIYF.

To note about this clone: Additional DNA sequences in this sample encode the identical CDR3. The chain is built from TRBV3-1 (or the pseudogene TRBV3-2) and TRBJ1-5; D is unclear. V dropped 0 bases and J dropped 5 bases, with 5 bases sitting between them. The germline V gene encodes CDR1 LGHDT and CDR2 YNNKEL (reference sequence). This CDR3 is built from 13 residues. The CDR3 region has the DNA TGTGCCAGCAGCCAAGATCGGGATCAGCCCCAGCATTTT. As protein: CASSQDRDQPQHF.

V usage is TRBV28 and J usage is TRBJ2-1, with TRBD2 identical over 8 bases. The V and J ends lost 2 bases and 5 bases, in that order; junction bases with no gene match: 5. This CDR3 contains 15 residues. Germline V gene sequence: CDR1 MDHEN, CDR2 SYDVKM. The CDR3 coding sequence is TGTGCCAGCAGTTTAGCGGGAGGTCTCCACAATGAGCAGTTCTTC. Protein product: CASSLAGGLHNEQFF.

The genes are TRBV9 and TRBJ1-5, with TRBD1 identical over 12 bases. Losses at the gene ends were 3 bases for V and 6 bases for J; bases not matched to a gene: 7. This CDR3 is 16 amino acids long. Germline V gene sequence: CDR1 SGDLS, CDR2 YYNGEE. CDR3 sequence reads: CASSEGQGAPGQPQHF. The CDR3 region has the DNA TGTGCCAGCAGCGAGGGACAGGGGGCGCCGGGTCAGCCCCAGCATTTT.

V gene TRBV3-1 (or the pseudogene TRBV3-2) combines with J gene TRBJ2-7, with 10 bases fitting TRBD2. Looked up from germline, CDR1 is LGHDT and CDR2 is YNNKEL (reference sequence). Trimming cost V 0 bases and J 7 bases; bases outside gene matches: 18. The CDR3 consists of 19 residues. CDR3 DNA sequence: TGTGCCAGCAGCCAAGATCGGTTAGCGGGGGGTCCCCGGTATATGGAGCAGTACTTC. This gives the protein CASSQDRLAGGPRYMEQYF.

The rearrangement links TRBV7-2 to TRBJ2-1; D is possibly TRBD1 (7 bases). V dropped 5 bases and J dropped 5 bases, with 13 bases sitting between them. The CDR3 contains 14 residues. The germline CDR1 and CDR2 sequences are SGHTA and FQGNSA. The CDR3 bases are TGTGCCAGCAGCCCCAGGGGGGCAAACAATGAGCAGTTCTTC. Translation: CASSPRGANNEQFF.

The rearrangement links TRBV3-1 (or the pseudogene TRBV3-2) to TRBJ2-3; 14 bases fit TRBD2. The CDR3 has 16 amino acids. Germline values: CDR1 LGHDT, CDR2 YNNKEL (reference sequence). Germline trimming cut 4 bases from V and 11 bases from J; bases unmatched to any gene: 11. The CDR3: CASSRRLAGGPEGQYF. In DNA form, the CDR3 reads TGTGCCAGCAGCCGAAGACTAGCGGGGGGGCCCGAGGGGCAGTATTTT.

V gene TRBV28 combines with J gene TRBJ1-2; D gene ambiguous. V was cut by 7 bases and J by 3 bases, with 21 bases left in between. CDR3 length: 16 residues. Germline V CDR1 and CDR2: MDHEN, SYDVKM. CDR3 sequence reads: CASTTPSVHLHYGYTF. The CDR3 DNA reads as TGTGCCAGCACCACCCCCTCGGTCCACTTGCACTATGGCTACACCTTC.

The rearrangement links TRBV6-1 to TRBJ2-5; 7 bases are a match to TRBD1. Germline V gene sequence: CDR1 MNHNS, CDR2 SASEGT. Trimming at V came to 3 bases and at J to 4 bases, leaving 17 bases not matched to a gene. This CDR3 is built from 18 residues. DNA of the CDR3: TGTGCCAGCAGTGATACGACAGGGTATTTCATGGTAAGAGAGACCCAGTACTTC. Translated: CASSDTTGYFMVRETQYF.

The chain has TRBV6-5 and TRBJ2-1, with 8 positions matching TRBD1. CDR1 and CDR2 (germline): MNHEY, SVGAGI. V dropped 6 bases and J dropped 4; count of bases not matched to a gene: 8. The CDR3 extends over 15 amino acids. The CDR3 DNA reads TGTGCCAGCAGGAATGACAGGGGACCTTACAATGAGCAGTTCTTC. This sequence encodes CASRNDRGPYNEQFF.

In this sample, this clone turned up once. An end of the junction differs from the germline gene, which may be a read error. CDR3 in amino acids: CASRQGGAEQFF. In nucleotides, the CDR3 is TGCGCCAGCCGCCAGGGGGGGGCCGAGCAGTTCTTC. The chain carries TRBV4-1 and TRBJ2-1, with D tentatively TRBD1 or TRBD2 (7 bases each). CDR3 length: 12 residues. Per germline, CDR1 MGHRA and CDR2 YSYEKL.

The chain combines TRBV7-6 with TRBJ1-1; D call uncertain. CDR3 length equals 14 residues. Germline CDR1 and CDR2: SGHVS and FNYEAQ. V lost 0 bases and J 1 base, leaving 6 bases between the germline ends. The CDR3 bases are TGTGCCAGCAGCTTAGCGCTCAGGAACACTGAAGCTTTCTTT. Its translation: CASSLALRNTEAFF.

The chain is built from TRBV19 and TRBJ2-1, with TRBD1 matching over 9 bases. The CDR3 runs 16 residues. J gave up 3 bases and V 1 base, and 4 bases lay outside the gene matches. The germline CDR1 and CDR2 sequences are LNHDA and SQIVND (reference sequence). The CDR3 sequence: CASSIGGQGNYNEQFF. The DNA of the CDR3 is TGTGCCAGTAGTATAGGGGGACAGGGTAACTACAATGAGCAGTTCTTC.

The chain has TRBV11-3 and TRBJ2-7, with D maybe TRBD2 (5 bases). Trimming took 3 bases from V and 6 from J, leaving 12 bases between them. Germline V CDR1 and CDR2: SGHNT, YENEEA. CDR3 length: 13 amino acids. CDR3: CASSFYSVSEQYF. CDR3 DNA sequence: TGTGCCAGCAGCTTTTATAGCGTCAGCGAGCAGTACTTC.